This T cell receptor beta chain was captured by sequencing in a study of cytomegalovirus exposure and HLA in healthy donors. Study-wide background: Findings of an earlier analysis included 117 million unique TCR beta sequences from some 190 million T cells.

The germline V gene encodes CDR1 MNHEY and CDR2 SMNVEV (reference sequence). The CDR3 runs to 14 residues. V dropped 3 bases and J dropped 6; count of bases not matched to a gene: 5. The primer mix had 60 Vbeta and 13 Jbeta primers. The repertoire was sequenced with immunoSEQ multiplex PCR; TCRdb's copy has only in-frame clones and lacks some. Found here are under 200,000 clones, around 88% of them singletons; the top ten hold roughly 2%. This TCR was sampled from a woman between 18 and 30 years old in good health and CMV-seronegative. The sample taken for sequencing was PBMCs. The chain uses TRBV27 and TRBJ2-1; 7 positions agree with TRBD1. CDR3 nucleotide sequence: TGTGCCAGCAGTTTCCCGGGACAGTTCAATGAGCAGTTCTTC. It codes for CASSFPGQFNEQFF.